This T cell receptor (beta chain) emerged from a study of T-cell reconstitution after alpha-beta-depleted transplantation in children (dated by TCRdb to 2016 to 2018). For the study in its entirety: Using TCR repertoire profiling, the study quantitatively followed how T-cell immune reconstitution unfolded in children after TCRalphabeta/CD19-depleted allogeneic hematopoietic cell transplantation.

The CDR3 numbers 15 residues from cysteine through phenylalanine. Of all the DNA, just the CDR3 is kept, 45 bases in frame from base 1. The V and J ends are trimmed by 6 bases and 0 bases, leaving 12 bases between them. The library was obtained by PCR. TCRdb lists the instrument as Illumina HiSeq 2500. To normalize quantification of the TCRbeta repertoire, the TCR libraries were built with molecular barcoding that relied on unique molecular identifiers. TCRdb reanalyzed the raw reads on its own, using fastp at Q25 for trimming and MiXCR for clone calling, and kept in-frame beta chains. Every distinct CDR3 protein forms one entry, paired with its most common genes and DNA. In all, the sample holds some 390,000 distinct CDR3 sequences, and 20% of those were seen once. The top ten constitute approximately 3.8% of the sample. This clonotype was found once. Its antigen is not yet known. No base quality values were provided; no much bigger clone lies one nucleotide off. One read alone provides weak support.

Recombination linked TRBV12-3 or TRBV12-4 to TRBJ2-1, with TRBD1 as a weak D call on 5 bases. This specimen consisted of PBMCs from the stem cell graft donor, obtained from the stem cell graft. This TCR derives from a human donor who donated a stem cell graft to a child with acute myeloid leukemia. The CDR3 here reads CASSRQSSSYNEQFF. The nucleotide sequence is given as TGTGCCAGCAGCCGACAGTCGAGCTCCTACAATGAGCAGTTCTTC.